This TCR beta chain was identified in a study of T cell responses to AZD1222 COVID-19 vaccine. Repertoires were generated with immunoSEQ multiplex PCR, while TCRdb's copy carries only in-frame clones and drops some. The sample lists 150,000 to 200,000 clones, 85% to 95% occurring once. CDR1 MNHEY and CDR2 SVGEGT come from the germline V gene. The V and J ends lost 2 bases and 1 base respectively, with 5 bases between them. The CDR3 runs 13 residues. Sequenced here: peripheral blood, sampled on day 0 of AZD1222 vaccination. This TCR was sampled from an adult in good health. The chain has TRBV6-2 or TRBV6-3 and TRBJ1-1; D gene uncertain. The DNA of the CDR3 is TGTGCCAGCAGTTACGGACGGAACACTGAAGCTTTCTTT. Amino acids: CASSYGRNTEAFF.